This T cell receptor beta chain was captured in a study of shared clonotypes between healthy human individuals. Broader study findings: In contrast to clonotypes shared by all four donors, non-shared clonotypes had lower generation probabilities.

Trimming pared 8 bases from V and 7 bases from J, leaving 20 bases between. The CDR3 totals 15 residues. Looked up from germline, CDR1 is WSHSY and CDR2 is SAAADI. This clone was counted a single time. The antigen is unknown. The run depth of the assay was deep. TCRdb keeps only in-frame clones here, not all; method: immunoSEQ multiplex PCR. The table includes some 500,000 clones, roughly 95% detected once. This receptor was obtained from a woman aged 25 to 39 in good health. The chain has TRBV10-2 and TRBJ1-4, with D tentatively TRBD1 (5 bases). The sample consisted of naive CD4+ T cells sorted from blood. Subset reported: CD45RA+ positively selected. CDR3 sequence reads: CASSNGAQRGEKLFF. Here the CDR3 DNA reads TGCGCCAGCTCCAATGGGGCCCAGAGGGGTGAAAAACTGTTTTTT.